The clone carrying this TCR beta chain appeared a few times. The source of the sample is a study of regulatory T cells in long-lasting Graves disease. This CDR3 region has 15 residues. CDR1 is MGHRA and CDR2 is YSYEKL in the germline V gene. Trimming took 6 bases from V and 2 from J, leaving 17 bases between them. Sample time point: newly diagnosed GD, antithyroid drugs for less than 3 months. Scientists built the TCR library using RNA that was extracted from PBMCs. Construction of TCR beta libraries relied on iRepertoire HTBI primers and on Arm-PCR targeting CDR3 regions. TCRdb re-called the multiplex PCR reads with MiXCR, one entry per CDR3 protein. The data show 440,000 or so distinct CDR3 sequences, 15% seen once. This same sample was also part of a study on T cells in Graves' hyperthyroidism and ophthalmopathy. This second study says: TCR CDR3 underwent first-round RT-PCR with the HTBI primer set.

V and J are TRBV4-1 and TRBJ2-7; D not resolved. This clonotype originated in a woman in her thirties with Graves disease. Specimen: peripheral blood mononuclear cells (PBMCs), collected at new diagnosis, from a patient treated with antithyroid drugs. The CDR3 DNA sequence: TGCGCCAGCAGGGATCTGGCGGCCGGAACCTACGAGCAGTACTTC. It codes for CASRDLAAGTYEQYF.